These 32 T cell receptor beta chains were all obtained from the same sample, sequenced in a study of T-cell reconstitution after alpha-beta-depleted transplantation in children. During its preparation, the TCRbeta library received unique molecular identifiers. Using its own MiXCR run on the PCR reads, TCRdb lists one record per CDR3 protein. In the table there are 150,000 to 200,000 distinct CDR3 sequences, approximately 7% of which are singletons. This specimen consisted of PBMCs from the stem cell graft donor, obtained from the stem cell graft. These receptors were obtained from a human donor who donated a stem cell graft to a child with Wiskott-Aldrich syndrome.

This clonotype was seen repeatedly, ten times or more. The CDR3 sequence is CASSEMWGRRNEQFF. The CDR3 DNA is TGTGCCAGCAGTGAAATGTGGGGGCGCCGGAATGAGCAGTTCTTC. The chain employs TRBV2 and TRBJ2-1; possible D gene TRBD1, 6 bases. Trimming removed 2 bases from V and 7 bases from J, with 15 bases in between. The CDR3 is 15 residues long. Germline assignment: CDR1 SNHLY and CDR2 FYNNEI.

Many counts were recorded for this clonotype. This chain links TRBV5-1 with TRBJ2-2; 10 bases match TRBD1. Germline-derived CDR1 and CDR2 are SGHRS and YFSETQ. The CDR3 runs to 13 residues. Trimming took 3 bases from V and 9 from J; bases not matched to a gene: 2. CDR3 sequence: CASSWDRGWELFF. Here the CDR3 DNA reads TGCGCCAGCAGCTGGGACAGGGGTTGGGAGCTGTTTTTT.

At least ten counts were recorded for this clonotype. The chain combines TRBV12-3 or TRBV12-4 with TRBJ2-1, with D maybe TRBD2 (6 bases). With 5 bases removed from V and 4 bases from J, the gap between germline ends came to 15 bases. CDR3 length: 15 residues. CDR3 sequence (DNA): TGTGCCAGCAGTGAGACTAGTTCCCTATACAATGAGCAGTTCTTC. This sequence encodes CASSETSSLYNEQFF.

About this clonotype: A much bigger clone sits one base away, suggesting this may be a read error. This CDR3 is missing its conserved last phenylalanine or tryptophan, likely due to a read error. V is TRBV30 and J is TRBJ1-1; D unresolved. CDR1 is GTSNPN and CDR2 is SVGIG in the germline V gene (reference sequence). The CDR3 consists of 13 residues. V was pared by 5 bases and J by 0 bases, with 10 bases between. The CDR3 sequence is CAWSEHMNTEAFY. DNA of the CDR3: TGTGCCTGGTCGGAGCACATGAACACTGAAGCTTTCTAT.

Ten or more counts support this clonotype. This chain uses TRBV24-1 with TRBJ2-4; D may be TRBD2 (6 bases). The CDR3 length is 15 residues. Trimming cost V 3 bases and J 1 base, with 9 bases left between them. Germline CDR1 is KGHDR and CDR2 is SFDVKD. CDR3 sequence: CATSDAAGAKNIQYF. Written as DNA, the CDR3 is TGTGCCACCAGTGATGCCGCGGGGGCCAAAAACATTCAGTACTTC.

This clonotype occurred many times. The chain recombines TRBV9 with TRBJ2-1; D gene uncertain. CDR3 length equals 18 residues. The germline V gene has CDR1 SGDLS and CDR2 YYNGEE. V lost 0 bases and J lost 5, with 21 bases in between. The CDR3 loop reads CASSVEPLRQALNNEQFF. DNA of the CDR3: TGTGCCAGCAGCGTAGAGCCACTGAGGCAGGCCTTAAACAATGAGCAGTTCTTC.

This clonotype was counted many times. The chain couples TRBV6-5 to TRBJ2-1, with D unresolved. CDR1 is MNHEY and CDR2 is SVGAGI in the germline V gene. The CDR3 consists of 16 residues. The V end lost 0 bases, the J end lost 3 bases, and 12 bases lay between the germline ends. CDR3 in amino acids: CASSYSIYNNYNEQFF. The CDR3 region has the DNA TGTGCCAGCAGTTACTCGATTTATAACAACTACAATGAGCAGTTCTTC.

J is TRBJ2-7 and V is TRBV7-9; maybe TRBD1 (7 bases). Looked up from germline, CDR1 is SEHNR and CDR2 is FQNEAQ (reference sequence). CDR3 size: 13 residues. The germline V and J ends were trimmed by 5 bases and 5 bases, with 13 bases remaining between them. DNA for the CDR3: TGTGCCAGCAGCGCGGGACAGATCAACGAGCAGTACTTC. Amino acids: CASSAGQINEQYF.

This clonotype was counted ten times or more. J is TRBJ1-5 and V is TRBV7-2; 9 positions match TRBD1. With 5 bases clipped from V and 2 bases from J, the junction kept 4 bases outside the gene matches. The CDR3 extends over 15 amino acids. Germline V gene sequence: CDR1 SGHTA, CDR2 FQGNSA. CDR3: CASSPWTGGNQPQHF. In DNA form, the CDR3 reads TGTGCCAGCAGCCCTTGGACAGGGGGCAATCAGCCCCAGCATTTT.

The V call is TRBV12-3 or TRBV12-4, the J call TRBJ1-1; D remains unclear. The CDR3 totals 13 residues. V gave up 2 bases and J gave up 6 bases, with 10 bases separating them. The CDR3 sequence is CASSLIRDAEAFF. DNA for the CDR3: TGTGCCAGCAGTTTAATCCGGGATGCTGAAGCTTTCTTT.

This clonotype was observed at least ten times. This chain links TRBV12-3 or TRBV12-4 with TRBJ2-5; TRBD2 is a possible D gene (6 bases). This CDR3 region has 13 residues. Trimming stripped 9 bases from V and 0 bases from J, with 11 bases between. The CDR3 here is CASSRGYQETQYF. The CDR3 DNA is TGTGCCAGTTCCCGGGGGTACCAAGAGACCCAGTACTTC.

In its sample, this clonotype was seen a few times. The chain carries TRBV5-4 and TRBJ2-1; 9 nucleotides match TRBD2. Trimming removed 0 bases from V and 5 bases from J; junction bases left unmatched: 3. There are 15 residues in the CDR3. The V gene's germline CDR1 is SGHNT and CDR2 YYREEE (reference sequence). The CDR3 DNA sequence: TGTGCCAGCAGCTTGGGGACTAGCGACGACAATGAGCAGTTCTTC. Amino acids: CASSLGTSDDNEQFF.

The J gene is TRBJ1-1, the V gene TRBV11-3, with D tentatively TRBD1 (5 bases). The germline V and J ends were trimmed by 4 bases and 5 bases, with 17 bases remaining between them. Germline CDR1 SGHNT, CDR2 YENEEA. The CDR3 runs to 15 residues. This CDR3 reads CASSSIGTTDTEAFF. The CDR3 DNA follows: TGTGCCAGCAGCTCAATCGGGACGACGGATACTGAAGCTTTCTTT.

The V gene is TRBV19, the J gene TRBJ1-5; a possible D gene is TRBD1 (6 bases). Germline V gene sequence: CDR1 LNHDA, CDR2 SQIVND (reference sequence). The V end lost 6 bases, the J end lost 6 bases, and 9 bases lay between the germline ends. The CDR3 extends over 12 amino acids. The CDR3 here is CASSRGSQPQHF. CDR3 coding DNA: TGTGCCAGTAGCAGGGGTAGTCAGCCCCAGCATTTT. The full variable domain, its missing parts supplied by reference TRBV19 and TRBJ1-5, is DGGITQSPKYLFRKEGQNVTLSCEQNLNHDAMYWYRQDPGQGLRLIYYSQIVNDFQKGDIAEGYSVSREKKESFPLTVTSAQKNPTAFYLCASSRGSQPQHFGDGTRLSIL.

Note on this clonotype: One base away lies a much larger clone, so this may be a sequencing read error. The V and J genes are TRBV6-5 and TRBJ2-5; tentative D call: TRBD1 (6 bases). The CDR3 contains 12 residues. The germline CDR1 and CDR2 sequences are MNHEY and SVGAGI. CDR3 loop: CASSSSGETHYF. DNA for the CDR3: TGTGCCAGCAGTTCCTCAGGGGAGACCCATTACTTC.

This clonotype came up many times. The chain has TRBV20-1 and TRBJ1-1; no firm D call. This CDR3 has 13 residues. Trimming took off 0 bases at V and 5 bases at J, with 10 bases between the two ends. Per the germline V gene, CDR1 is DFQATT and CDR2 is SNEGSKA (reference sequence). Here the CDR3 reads CSARDQQATEAFF. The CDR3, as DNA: TGCAGTGCTAGAGATCAGCAGGCTACTGAAGCTTTCTTT.

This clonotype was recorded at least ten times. The CDR3 reads CAISKDSSSGANVLTF. Here the CDR3 DNA reads TGTGCCATCAGCAAGGACAGCAGCTCTGGGGCCAACGTCCTGACTTTC. This chain joins TRBV10-3 and TRBJ2-6, with a weak D call TRBD1 (6 bases). Trimming removed 6 bases from V and 0 bases from J, with 12 bases in between. Germline loops: CDR1 ENHRY, CDR2 SYGVKD. The CDR3 is 16 residues long.

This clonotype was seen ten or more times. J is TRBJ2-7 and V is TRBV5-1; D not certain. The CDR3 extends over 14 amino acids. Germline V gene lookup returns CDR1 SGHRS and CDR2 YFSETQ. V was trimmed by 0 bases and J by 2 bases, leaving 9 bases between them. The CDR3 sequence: CASSLDAATYEQYF. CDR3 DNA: TGCGCCAGCAGCTTGGACGCAGCAACCTACGAGCAGTACTTC.

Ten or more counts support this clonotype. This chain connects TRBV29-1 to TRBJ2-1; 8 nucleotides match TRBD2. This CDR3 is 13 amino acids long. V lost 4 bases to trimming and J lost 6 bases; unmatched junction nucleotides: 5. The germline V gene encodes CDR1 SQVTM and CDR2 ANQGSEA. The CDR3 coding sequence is TGCAGCGTTGTCGGACTAGCCGGCAATGAGCAGTTCTTC. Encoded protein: CSVVGLAGNEQFF.

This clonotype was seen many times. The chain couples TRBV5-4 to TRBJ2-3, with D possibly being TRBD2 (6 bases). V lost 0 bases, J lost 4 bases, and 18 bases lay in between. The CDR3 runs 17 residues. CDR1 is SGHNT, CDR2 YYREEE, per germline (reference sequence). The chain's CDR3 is CASSLGYGRWGADTQYF. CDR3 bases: TGTGCCAGCAGCTTGGGATACGGGAGATGGGGCGCAGATACGCAGTATTTT.

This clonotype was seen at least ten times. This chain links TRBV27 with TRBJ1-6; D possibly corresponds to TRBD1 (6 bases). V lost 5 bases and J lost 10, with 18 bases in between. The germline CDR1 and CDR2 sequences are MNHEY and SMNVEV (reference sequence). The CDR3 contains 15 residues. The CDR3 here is CASSKYPQGGSPLHF. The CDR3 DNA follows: TGTGCCAGCAGTAAATATCCACAGGGTGGCTCACCCCTCCACTTT.

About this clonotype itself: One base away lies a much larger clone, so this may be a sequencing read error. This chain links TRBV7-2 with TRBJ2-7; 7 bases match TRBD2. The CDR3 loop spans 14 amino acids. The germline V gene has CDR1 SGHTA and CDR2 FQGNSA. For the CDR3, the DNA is TGTGCCAGCAGCAGCGGGATTTTCTCCTACGAGCGGTACTTC. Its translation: CASSSGIFSYERYF.

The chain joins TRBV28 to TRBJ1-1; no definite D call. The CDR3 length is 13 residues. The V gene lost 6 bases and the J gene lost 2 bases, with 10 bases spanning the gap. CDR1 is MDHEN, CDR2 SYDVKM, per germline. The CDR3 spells CASRVQENTEAFF. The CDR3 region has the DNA TGTGCCAGCAGAGTGCAGGAAAACACTGAAGCTTTCTTT.

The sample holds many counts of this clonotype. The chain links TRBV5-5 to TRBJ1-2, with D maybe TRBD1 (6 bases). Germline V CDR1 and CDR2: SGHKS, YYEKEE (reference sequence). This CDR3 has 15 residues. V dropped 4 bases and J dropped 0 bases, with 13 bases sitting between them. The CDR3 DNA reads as TGTGCCAGCAGCGTCGGACAGACTTCTAACTATGGCTACACCTTC. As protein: CASSVGQTSNYGYTF.

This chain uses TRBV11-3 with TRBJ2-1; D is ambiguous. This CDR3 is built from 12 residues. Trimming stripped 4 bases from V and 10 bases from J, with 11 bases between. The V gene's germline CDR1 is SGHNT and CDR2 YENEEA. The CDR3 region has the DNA TGTGCCAGCAGCTCCCCTGGGGTGGAGCAGTTCTTC. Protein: CASSSPGVEQFF.

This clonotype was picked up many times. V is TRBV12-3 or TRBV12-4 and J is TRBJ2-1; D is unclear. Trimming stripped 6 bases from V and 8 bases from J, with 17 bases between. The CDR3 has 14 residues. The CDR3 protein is CASRRTARPHEQFF. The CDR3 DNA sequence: TGTGCCAGCAGGCGGACGGCCCGGCCCCATGAGCAGTTCTTC.

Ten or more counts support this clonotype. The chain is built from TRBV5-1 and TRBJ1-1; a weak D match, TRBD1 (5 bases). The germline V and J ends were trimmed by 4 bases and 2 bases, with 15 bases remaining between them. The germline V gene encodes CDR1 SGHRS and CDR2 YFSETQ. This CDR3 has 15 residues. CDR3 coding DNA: TGCGCCAGCAGCCCTATAGGGCAGGGAAACACTGAAGCTTTCTTT. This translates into CASSPIGQGNTEAFF.

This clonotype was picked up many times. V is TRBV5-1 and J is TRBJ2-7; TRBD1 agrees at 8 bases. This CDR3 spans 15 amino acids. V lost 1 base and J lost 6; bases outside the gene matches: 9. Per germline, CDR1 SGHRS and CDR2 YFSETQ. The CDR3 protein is CASSLKGQEASEQYF. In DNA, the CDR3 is TGCGCCAGCAGCTTGAAGGGACAGGAAGCTTCCGAGCAGTACTTC.

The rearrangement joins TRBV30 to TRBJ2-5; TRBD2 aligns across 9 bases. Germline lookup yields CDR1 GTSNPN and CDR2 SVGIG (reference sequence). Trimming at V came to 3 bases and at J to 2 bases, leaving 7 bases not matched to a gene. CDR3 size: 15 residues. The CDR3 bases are TGTGCCTGGAGCGCTCCGCGGGGGGGGCAAGAGACCCAGTACTTC. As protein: CAWSAPRGGQETQYF.

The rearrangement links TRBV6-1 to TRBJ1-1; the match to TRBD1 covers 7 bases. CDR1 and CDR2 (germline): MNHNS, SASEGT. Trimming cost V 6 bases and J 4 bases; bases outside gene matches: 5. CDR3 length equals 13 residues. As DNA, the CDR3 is TGTGCCAGCAGAGTTCCAGGGGGCACTGAAGCTTTCTTT. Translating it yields CASRVPGGTEAFF.

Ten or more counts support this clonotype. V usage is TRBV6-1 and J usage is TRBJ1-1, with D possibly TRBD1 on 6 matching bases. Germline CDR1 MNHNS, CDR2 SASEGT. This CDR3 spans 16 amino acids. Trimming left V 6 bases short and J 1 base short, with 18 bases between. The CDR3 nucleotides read TGTGCCAGCAGCCCAAGACCGGGACACCCGAACACTGAAGCTTTCTTT. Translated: CASSPRPGHPNTEAFF.

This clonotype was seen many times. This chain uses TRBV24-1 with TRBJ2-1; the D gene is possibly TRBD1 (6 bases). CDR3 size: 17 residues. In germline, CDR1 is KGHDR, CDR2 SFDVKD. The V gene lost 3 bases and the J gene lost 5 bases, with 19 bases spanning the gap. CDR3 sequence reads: CATSDTQGFRANNEQFF. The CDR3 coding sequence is TGTGCCACCAGTGATACCCAGGGGTTCCGAGCGAACAATGAGCAGTTCTTC.